This passage covers 18 T cell receptor beta chains from one sample sequenced in a study of blood T cell repertoires in COVID-19. The protocol was immunoSEQ multiplex PCR, while the TCRdb copy is restricted to in-frame clones and leaves out a portion. The repertoire holds 200,000 to 250,000 clones, with 84% as singletons. The sequenced sample consisted of peripheral blood. The source is a man under 40 with active or convalescent COVID-19.

J is TRBJ1-2 and V is TRBV27; D perhaps matches TRBD1 (5 bases). This CDR3 has 13 amino acids. The V end was cut by 3 bases, the J end by 3 bases, with 8 bases between. Germline CDR1 reads MNHEY; CDR2 reads SMNVEV (reference sequence). The CDR3 DNA follows: TGTGCCAGCAGTTTTGTAGGGGACTATGGCTACACCTTC. Protein sequence: CASSFVGDYGYTF.

The chain joins TRBV9 to TRBJ1-1; D is perhaps TRBD1 (5 bases). CDR1 SGDLS and CDR2 YYNGEE come from the germline V gene. The CDR3 has 13 amino acids. Between the trimmed V and J ends, which lost 3 bases and 8 bases, there was a span of 14 bases. This CDR3 reads CASSAAGDYEAFF. The CDR3 DNA reads as TGTGCCAGCAGCGCCGCCGGGGACTACGAAGCTTTCTTT.

The chain joins TRBV7-7 to TRBJ1-6; no firm D call. The CDR3 runs 16 residues. Germline CDR1 is SSHAT and CDR2 is FNYEAQ (reference sequence). V dropped 5 bases and J dropped 2 bases, with 13 bases sitting between them. The DNA for the CDR3 is TGTGCCAGCAGCCATGCCCTAGGCCCCTATAATTCACCCCTCCACTTT. This encodes CASSHALGPYNSPLHF.

The V call is TRBV18, the J call TRBJ1-2; 8 nucleotides agree with TRBD1. Germline lookup yields CDR1 KGHSH and CDR2 LQKENI. V shed 5 bases and J 4 bases; nucleotides not matched to a gene: 0. The CDR3 sequence is 12 residues long. CDR3 sequence: CASSGQGYGYTF. The CDR3 region has the DNA TGTGCCAGCTCAGGACAGGGCTATGGCTACACCTTC.

The rearrangement uses TRBV19 and TRBJ1-1; 10 bases are shared with TRBD1. CDR1 is LNHDA, CDR2 SQIVND, per germline (reference sequence). This CDR3 region has 14 residues. The junction had 6 bases not matched to a gene; V was cut back by 8 bases and J by 3 bases. The CDR3 nucleotides are TGTGCCAGTGCATGGGGGACAGGGGACACTGAAGCTTTCTTT. This codes for CASAWGTGDTEAFF.

This clone showed up just once. The chain is built from TRBV4-1 and TRBJ2-2, with a possible D match to TRBD1 (5 bases). Trimming left V 0 bases short and J 0 bases short, with 11 bases between. Germline V lookup: CDR1 MGHRA, CDR2 YSYEKL. The CDR3 length is 17 residues. CDR3 sequence (DNA): TGCGCCAGCAGCCAAGATCAGGGATTGGCGAACACCGGGGAGCTGTTTTTT. This translates into CASSQDQGLANTGELFF.

The CDR3 sequence is CASSLLRDRNNYGYTF. The CDR3 DNA reads as TGTGCCAGCAGTTTATTAAGGGACAGAAATAACTATGGCTACACCTTC. The V gene is TRBV27, the J gene TRBJ1-2, with 7 bases identical to TRBD1. Germline V gene lookup returns CDR1 MNHEY and CDR2 SMNVEV (reference sequence). V lost 1 base, J lost 1 base, and 6 bases stayed unmatched. This CDR3 has 16 amino acids.

The V and J genes are TRBV19 and TRBJ2-3; D perhaps matches TRBD2 (5 bases). This CDR3 comprises 15 residues. Germline V gene data show CDR1 as LNHDA and CDR2 as SQIVND (reference sequence). Trimming cost V 2 bases and J 2 bases, with 11 bases left between them. CDR3 nucleotide sequence: TGTGCCAGTAGTATAAGGTCCGGACTCACAGATACGCAGTATTTT. Its translation is CASSIRSGLTDTQYF.

This sequence joins TRBV19 and TRBJ1-3; D not certain. Trimming stripped 7 bases from V and 0 bases from J, with 10 bases between. The germline gives CDR1 LNHDA, CDR2 SQIVND (reference sequence). The CDR3 covers 14 residues. CDR3 loop: CASKDTDSGNTIYF. CDR3 nucleotides: TGTGCCAGTAAAGACACCGACTCTGGAAACACCATATATTTT.

The J gene is TRBJ2-7, the V gene TRBV19, with D possibly TRBD1 on 6 matching bases. Germline CDR1 is LNHDA and CDR2 is SQIVND (reference sequence). With 4 bases removed from V and 3 bases from J, the gap between germline ends came to 16 bases. The CDR3 spans 15 residues. The CDR3 nucleotides read TGTGCCAGTAGTAAGGGACACCTCAGCGTCTACGAGCAGTACTTC. Protein product: CASSKGHLSVYEQYF.

The J gene is TRBJ2-2, the V gene TRBV5-1; 8 bases fit TRBD2. Trimming at V came to 4 bases and at J to 2 bases, leaving 16 bases not matched to a gene. This CDR3 is 19 amino acids long. Germline CDR1 SGHRS, CDR2 YFSETQ. The CDR3 DNA follows: TGCGCCAGCAGCCCCTATATGGCGGGAGGCTCAGGAAACACCGGGGAGCTGTTTTTT. This sequence encodes CASSPYMAGGSGNTGELFF. Full variable domain (rest looked up from reference TRBV5-1 and TRBJ2-2): KAGVTQTPRYLIKTRGQQVTLSCSPISGHRSVSWYQQTPGQGLQFLFEYFSETQRNKGNFPGRFSGRQFSNSRSEMNVSTLELGDSALYLCASSPYMAGGSGNTGELFFGEGSRLTVL.

V usage is TRBV6-2 or TRBV6-3 and J usage is TRBJ1-1; D not resolved. The CDR3 length is 12 residues. The germline gives CDR1 MNHEY, CDR2 SVGEGT. The ends were cut back, 4 bases at V and 1 base at J, with 4 bases in the middle. CDR3 region: CASSWRNTEAFF. CDR3 coding DNA: TGTGCCAGCAGTTGGAGGAACACTGAAGCTTTCTTT.

For this clone: This specimen includes other DNA sequences encoding the same CDR3. The chain links TRBV7-9 to TRBJ1-1; D is unresolved. Trimming left V 2 bases short and J 2 bases short, with 6 bases between. The length of the CDR3 is 13 residues. CDR1 SEHNR and CDR2 FQNEAQ come from the germline V gene (reference sequence). CDR3 region: CASSLTPNTEAFF. In nucleotides, the CDR3 is TGTGCCAGCAGCTTAACACCCAACACTGAAGCTTTCTTT. The full variable domain, in which reference TRBV7-9 and TRBJ1-1 provide the parts outside the CDR3, is DTGVSQNPRHKITKRGQNVTFRCDPISEHNRLYWYRQTLGQGPEFLTYFQNEAQLEKSRLLSDRFSAERPKGSFSTLEIQRTEQGDSAMYLCASSLTPNTEAFFGQGTRLTVV.

The gene calls are TRBV5-5 and TRBJ1-2, with D perhaps TRBD1 (6 bases). There are 13 residues in the CDR3. The germline V gene has CDR1 SGHKS and CDR2 YYEKEE (reference sequence). V gave up 0 bases and J gave up 8 bases, with 11 bases separating them. The CDR3 region has the DNA TGTGCCAGCAGCTTGGGACAGGCTCTGGGCTACACCTTC. Protein product: CASSLGQALGYTF.

CDR3 loop: CASSEGPVGSNYGYTF. Written as DNA, the CDR3 is TGTGCCAGCAGTGAAGGTCCAGTGGGCAGTAACTATGGCTACACCTTC. The chain uses TRBV2 and TRBJ1-2; D is uncertain. The CDR3 is 16 amino acids. The V gene's germline CDR1 is SNHLY and CDR2 FYNNEI. V was shortened by 1 base and J by 1 base, with 13 bases between the two germline ends.

The rearrangement links TRBV5-1 to TRBJ2-1; 11 bases fit TRBD2. The junction had 9 bases not matched to a gene; V was cut back by 6 bases and J by 7 bases. Germline CDR1 and CDR2: SGHRS and YFSETQ. This CDR3 is built from 15 residues. CDR3 residues: CASTLAGGPFNEQFF. In DNA, the CDR3 is TGCGCCAGCACCTTAGCGGGAGGGCCGTTTAATGAGCAGTTCTTC.

This clone came up once. This chain joins TRBV5-1 and TRBJ1-5, with D perhaps matching TRBD1 (5 bases). The CDR3 spans 15 residues. V gave up 5 bases and J gave up 3 bases, with 15 bases separating them. Germline values: CDR1 SGHRS, CDR2 YFSETQ. CDR3 bases: TGCGCCAGCAGGTGGGGCCTTGCGGACAATCAGCCCCAGCATTTT. It yields the protein CASRWGLADNQPQHF.

This clone was seen a handful of times. This chain links TRBV7-2 with TRBJ2-7; possible D gene TRBD1, 5 bases. The germline V gene has CDR1 SGHTA and CDR2 FQGNSA. Trimming removed 3 bases at V and 9 bases at J, with 15 bases between. This CDR3 has 13 amino acids. The CDR3 is CASSFSQGSRQYF. The CDR3 DNA reads TGTGCCAGCAGCTTTTCGCAGGGATCGAGGCAGTACTTC.